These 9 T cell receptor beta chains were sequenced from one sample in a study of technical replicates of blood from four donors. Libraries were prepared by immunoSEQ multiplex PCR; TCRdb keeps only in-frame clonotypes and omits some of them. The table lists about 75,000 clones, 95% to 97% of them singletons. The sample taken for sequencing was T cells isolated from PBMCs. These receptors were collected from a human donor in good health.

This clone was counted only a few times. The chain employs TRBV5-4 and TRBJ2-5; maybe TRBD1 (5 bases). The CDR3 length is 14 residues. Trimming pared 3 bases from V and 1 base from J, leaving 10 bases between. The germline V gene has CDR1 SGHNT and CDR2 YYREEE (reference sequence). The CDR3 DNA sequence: TGTGCCAGCAGCTCTCAGGGAAGCCAAGAGACCCAGTACTTC. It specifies CASSSQGSQETQYF.

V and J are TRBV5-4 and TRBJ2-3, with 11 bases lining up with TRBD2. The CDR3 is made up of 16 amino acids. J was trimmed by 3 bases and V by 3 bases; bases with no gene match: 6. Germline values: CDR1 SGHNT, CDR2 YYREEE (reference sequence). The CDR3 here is CASSSRLAGRTDTQYF. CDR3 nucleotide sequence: TGTGCCAGCAGCTCCCGACTAGCGGGAAGGACAGATACGCAGTATTTT.

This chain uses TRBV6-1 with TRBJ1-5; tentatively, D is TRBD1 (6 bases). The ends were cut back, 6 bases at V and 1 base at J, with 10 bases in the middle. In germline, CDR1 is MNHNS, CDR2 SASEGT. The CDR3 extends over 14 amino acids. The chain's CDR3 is CASSGQLSNQPQHF. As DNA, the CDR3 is TGTGCCAGCAGCGGACAGCTCAGCAATCAGCCCCAGCATTTT.

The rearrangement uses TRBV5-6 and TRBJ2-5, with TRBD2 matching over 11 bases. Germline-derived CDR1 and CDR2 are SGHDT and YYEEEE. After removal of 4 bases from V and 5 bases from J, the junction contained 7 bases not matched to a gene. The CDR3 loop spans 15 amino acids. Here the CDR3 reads CASSPGLAGWETQYF. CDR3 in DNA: TGTGCCAGCAGCCCAGGACTAGCGGGCTGGGAGACCCAGTACTTC.

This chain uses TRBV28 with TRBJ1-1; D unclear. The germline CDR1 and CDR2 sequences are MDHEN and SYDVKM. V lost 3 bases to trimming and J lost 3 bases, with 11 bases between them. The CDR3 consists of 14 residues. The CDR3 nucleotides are TGTGCCAGCAGTTTCGGAGGGAGGGACACTGAAGCTTTCTTT. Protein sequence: CASSFGGRDTEAFF.

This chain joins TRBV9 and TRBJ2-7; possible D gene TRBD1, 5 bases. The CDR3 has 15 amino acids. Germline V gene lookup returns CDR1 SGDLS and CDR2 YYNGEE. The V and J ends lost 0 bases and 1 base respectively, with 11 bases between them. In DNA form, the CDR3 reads TGTGCCAGCAGCGTAGAGGCAGGGTGGTCCTACGAGCAGTACTTC. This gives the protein CASSVEAGWSYEQYF.

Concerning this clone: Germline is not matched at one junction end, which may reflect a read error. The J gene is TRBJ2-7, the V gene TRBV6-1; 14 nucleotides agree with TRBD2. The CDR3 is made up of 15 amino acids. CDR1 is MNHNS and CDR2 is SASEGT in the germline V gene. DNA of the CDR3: TGTGCCAGCAGCGAAGGACTAGCGGGAGGATACGAGCAGTACTTC. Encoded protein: CASSEGLAGGYEQYF.

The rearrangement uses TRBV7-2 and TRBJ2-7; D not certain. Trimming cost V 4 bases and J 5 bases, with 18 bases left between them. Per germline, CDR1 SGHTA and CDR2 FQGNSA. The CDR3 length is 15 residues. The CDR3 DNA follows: TGTGCCAGCAGCTCCTCTGTGGGTCGGGTCCACGAGCAGTACTTC. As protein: CASSSSVGRVHEQYF.

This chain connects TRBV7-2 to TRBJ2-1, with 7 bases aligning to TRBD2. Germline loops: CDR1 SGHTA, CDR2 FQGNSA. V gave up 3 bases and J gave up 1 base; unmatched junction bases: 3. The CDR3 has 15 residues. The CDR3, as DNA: TGTGCCAGCAGCTTTGGGGGGGTGTCCTACAATGAGCAGTTCTTC. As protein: CASSFGGVSYNEQFF.